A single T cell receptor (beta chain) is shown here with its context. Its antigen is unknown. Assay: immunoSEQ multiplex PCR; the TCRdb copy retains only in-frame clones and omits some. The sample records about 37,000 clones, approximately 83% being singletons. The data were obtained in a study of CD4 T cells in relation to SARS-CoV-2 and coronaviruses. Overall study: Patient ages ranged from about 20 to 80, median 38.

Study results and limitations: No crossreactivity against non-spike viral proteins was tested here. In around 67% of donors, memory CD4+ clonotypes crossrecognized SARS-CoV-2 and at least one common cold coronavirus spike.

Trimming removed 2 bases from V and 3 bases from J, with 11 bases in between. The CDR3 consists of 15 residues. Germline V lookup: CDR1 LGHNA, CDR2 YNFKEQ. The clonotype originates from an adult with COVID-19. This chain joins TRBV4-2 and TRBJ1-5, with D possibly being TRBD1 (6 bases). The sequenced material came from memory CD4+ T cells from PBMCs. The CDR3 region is CASSQLQGNNQPQHF. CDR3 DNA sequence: TGTGCCAGCAGCCAATTACAGGGAAACAATCAGCCCCAGCATTTT.